Presented here are 5 T cell receptor beta chains from one specimen sequenced in a study of cytomegalovirus exposure and HLA in healthy donors. PCR involved 60 Vbeta and 13 Jbeta primers. The method was immunoSEQ multiplex PCR; TCRdb's version includes in-frame clones alone and lacks a portion of them. The sample includes tens of thousands of clones, 78% of them seen just once. Material: PBMCs. These receptors were taken from a man aged 18 to 29 in good health and CMV-seropositive.

The chain links TRBV6-5 to TRBJ2-5; D might be TRBD1 (5 bases). V was clipped by 5 bases and J by 6 bases, with 10 bases between them. CDR1 MNHEY and CDR2 SVGAGI come from the germline V gene. The CDR3 contains 12 residues. Written as DNA, the CDR3 is TGTGCCAGCAGTGCAGGGTCGCAGACCCAGTACTTC. It specifies CASSAGSQTQYF.

This clone is a singleton in its sample. The rearrangement joins TRBV7-2 to TRBJ1-1, with no clear D. The CDR3 totals 15 residues. V was pared by 5 bases and J by 3 bases, with 16 bases between. Per germline, CDR1 SGHTA and CDR2 FQGNSA. The CDR3 sequence is CASSQDPSQYTEAFF. CDR3 bases: TGTGCCAGCAGCCAGGATCCCAGTCAGTACACTGAAGCTTTCTTT.

The V and J genes are TRBV6-1 and TRBJ2-1; TRBD2 aligns across 7 bases. Germline V lookup: CDR1 MNHNS, CDR2 SASEGT. This CDR3 region has 16 residues. J lost 8 bases, V lost 7 bases, and 17 bases had no gene match. The CDR3 reads CASIEAHGGGSDEQFF. CDR3 DNA sequence: TGTGCCAGCATCGAAGCACATGGCGGGGGAAGTGATGAGCAGTTCTTC.

The chain is built from TRBV10-3 and TRBJ1-5; D gene ambiguous. The V end was cut by 6 bases, the J end by 9 bases, with 12 bases between. Germline-derived CDR1 and CDR2 are ENHRY and SYGVKD. The CDR3 spans 12 residues. The DNA for the CDR3 is TGTGCCATCAGCCCCAATGAGGGGCCCCAGCATTTT. It codes for CAISPNEGPQHF.

This clone came up once. The CDR3 nucleotides are TGTGCCAGCAGCTTAGGCGGCAGAGGGGAGACCCAGTACTTC. Protein: CASSLGGRGETQYF. The V gene is TRBV7-8, the J gene TRBJ2-5, with D perhaps TRBD2 (5 bases). Germline loops: CDR1 SGHVS, CDR2 FQNEAQ. Between the trimmed V and J ends, which lost 1 base and 5 bases, there was a span of 11 bases. The CDR3 is 14 amino acids.